The rows below give T cell receptor beta chains drawn from one sample of a study of T cell responses to AZD1222 COVID-19 vaccine. Using immunoSEQ multiplex PCR, the repertoire was profiled, and TCRdb retains in-frame clones only, with some absent. This sample carries around 83,000 clones, 90% of them seen once, and the ten largest clones take roughly 5.9%. The sequenced sample was peripheral blood, obtained 28 days after the second AZD1222 dose. The receptor set was obtained from an adult who received the AZD1222 COVID-19 vaccine. Both conserved end residues are part of each CDR3. Each record gives: clone size, J gene, D gene, V gene, CDR3 protein, CDR3 DNA. D genes are given only for firm matches. Some rows have no size entry. The others give once, few or many, or a class for an expanded clone.

>NA|TRBJ1-5|TRBD1|TRBV7-9
CASSYRGSNQPQHF
TGTGCCAGCAGCTACAGGGGGAGCAATCAGCCCCAGCATTTT
>NA|TRBJ2-6|TRBD1|TRBV28
CATIQGAGANVLTF
TGTGCCACCATACAGGGGGCTGGGGCCAACGTCCTGACTTTC
>NA|TRBJ1-3|NA|TRBV6-5
CASRSSGNTIYF
TGTGCCAGCAGGAGCTCTGGAAACACCATATATTTT
>NA|TRBJ1-1|TRBD1|TRBV3-1/TRBV3-2
CASSRKAGGNTEAFF
TGTGCCAGCAGTCGGAAGGCAGGGGGGAACACTGAAGCTTTCTTT
>NA|TRBJ2-7|NA|TRBV6-1
CASSEGYGAATYEQYF
TGTGCCAGCAGTGAAGGTTACGGAGCTGCCACCTACGAGCAGTACTTC
>NA|TRBJ1-5|NA|TRBV12-3/TRBV12-4
CASRINGSPPQHF
TGTGCCAGCAGAATAAACGGGTCGCCGCCCCAGCATTTT
>NA|TRBJ2-7|TRBD1|TRBV5-1
CASSFQTGTGSPEQYF
TGCGCCAGCAGCTTCCAAACCGGGACAGGATCTCCCGAGCAGTACTTC
>NA|TRBJ2-2|NA|TRBV5-6
CASSRTVRELFF
TGTGCCAGCAGCCGGACTGTCAGGGAGCTGTTTTTT
>NA|TRBJ1-1|NA|TRBV5-4
CASSLASGSAFF
TGTGCCAGCAGCTTGGCCAGTGGGTCGGCTTTCTTT
>once|TRBJ2-3|NA|TRBV6-5
CASSSGTDTQYF
TGTGCCAGCAGTTCAGGGACAGATACGCAGTATTTT